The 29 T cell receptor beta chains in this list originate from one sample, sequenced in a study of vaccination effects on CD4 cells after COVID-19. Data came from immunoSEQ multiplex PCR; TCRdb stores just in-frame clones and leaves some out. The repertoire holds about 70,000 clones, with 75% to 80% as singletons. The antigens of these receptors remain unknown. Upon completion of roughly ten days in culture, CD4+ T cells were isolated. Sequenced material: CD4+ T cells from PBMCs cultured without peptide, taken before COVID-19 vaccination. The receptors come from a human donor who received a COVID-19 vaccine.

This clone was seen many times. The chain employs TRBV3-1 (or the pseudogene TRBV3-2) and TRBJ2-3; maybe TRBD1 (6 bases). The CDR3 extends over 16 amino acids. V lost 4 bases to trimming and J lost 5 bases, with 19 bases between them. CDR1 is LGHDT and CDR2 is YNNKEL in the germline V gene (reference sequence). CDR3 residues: CASSLGGLGLIDTQYF. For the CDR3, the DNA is TGTGCCAGCAGCCTTGGGGGCCTCGGTCTTATAGATACGCAGTATTTT.

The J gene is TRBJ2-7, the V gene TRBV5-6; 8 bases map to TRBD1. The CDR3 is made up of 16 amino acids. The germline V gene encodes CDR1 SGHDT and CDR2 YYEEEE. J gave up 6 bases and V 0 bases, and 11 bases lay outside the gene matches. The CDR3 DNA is TGTGCCAGCAGCTTGGGCAGGGGGCAAGTTTTATCCGAGCAGTACGTC. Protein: CASSLGRGQVLSEQYV.

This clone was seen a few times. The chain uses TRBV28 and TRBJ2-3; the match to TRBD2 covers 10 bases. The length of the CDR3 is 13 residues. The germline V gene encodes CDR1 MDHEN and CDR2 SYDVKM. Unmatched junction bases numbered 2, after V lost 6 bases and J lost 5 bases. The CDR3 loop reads CASRSGGGDTQYF. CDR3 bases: TGTGCCAGCAGGAGCGGGGGGGGAGATACGCAGTATTTT.

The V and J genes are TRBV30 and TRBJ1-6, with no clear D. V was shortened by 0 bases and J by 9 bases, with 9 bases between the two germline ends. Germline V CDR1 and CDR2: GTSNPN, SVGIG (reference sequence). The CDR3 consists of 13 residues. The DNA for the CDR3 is TGTGCCTGGAGTGTACTGAGGGTTTCACCCCTCCACTTT. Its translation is CAWSVLRVSPLHF.

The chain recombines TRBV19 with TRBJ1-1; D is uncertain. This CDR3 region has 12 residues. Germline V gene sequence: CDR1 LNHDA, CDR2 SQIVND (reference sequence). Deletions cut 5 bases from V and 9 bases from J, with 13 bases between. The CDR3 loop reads CASSQSEIKAFF. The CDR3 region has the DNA TGTGCCAGTAGTCAGTCTGAAATAAAAGCTTTCTTT.

DNA for the CDR3: TGTGCCAGCCCGGGAAACACCATATATTTT. Amino acid sequence: CASPGNTIYF. V usage is TRBV5-8 and J usage is TRBJ1-3, with D hard to call. Germline V gene sequence: CDR1 SGHTS, CDR2 YDEGEE. CDR3 size: 10 residues. Trimming stripped 7 bases from V and 4 bases from J, with 3 bases between.

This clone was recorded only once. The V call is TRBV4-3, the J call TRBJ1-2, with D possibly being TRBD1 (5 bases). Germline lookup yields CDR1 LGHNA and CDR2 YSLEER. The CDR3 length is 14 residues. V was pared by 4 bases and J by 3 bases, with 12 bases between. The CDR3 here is CASSPSGGDYGYTF. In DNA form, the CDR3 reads TGCGCCAGCAGCCCTTCTGGGGGTGACTATGGCTACACCTTC.

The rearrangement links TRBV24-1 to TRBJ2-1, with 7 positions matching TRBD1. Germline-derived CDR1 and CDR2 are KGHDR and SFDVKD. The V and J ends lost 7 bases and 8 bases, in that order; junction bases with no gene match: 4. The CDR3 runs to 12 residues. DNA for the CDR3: TGTGCCACCAGGGGGCAGGGGGATGAGCAGTTCTTC. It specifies CATRGQGDEQFF.

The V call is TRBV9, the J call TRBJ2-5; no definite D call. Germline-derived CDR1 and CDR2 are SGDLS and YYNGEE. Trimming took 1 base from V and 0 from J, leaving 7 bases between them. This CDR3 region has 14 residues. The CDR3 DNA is TGTGCCAGCAGCGTAAGGAGAGACCAAGAGACCCAGTACTTC. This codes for CASSVRRDQETQYF. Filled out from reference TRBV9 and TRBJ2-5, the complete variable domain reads DSGVTQTPKHLITATGQRVTLRCSPRSGDLSVYWYQQSLDQGLQFLIQYYNGEERAKGNILERFSAQQFPDLHSELNLSSLELGDSALYFCASSVRRDQETQYFGPGTRLLVL.

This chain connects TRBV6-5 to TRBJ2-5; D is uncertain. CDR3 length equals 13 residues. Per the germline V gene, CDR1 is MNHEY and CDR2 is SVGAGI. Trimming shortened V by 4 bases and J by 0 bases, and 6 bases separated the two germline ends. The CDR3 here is CASSLDHQETQYF. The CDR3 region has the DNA TGTGCCAGCAGTTTGGACCACCAAGAGACCCAGTACTTC.

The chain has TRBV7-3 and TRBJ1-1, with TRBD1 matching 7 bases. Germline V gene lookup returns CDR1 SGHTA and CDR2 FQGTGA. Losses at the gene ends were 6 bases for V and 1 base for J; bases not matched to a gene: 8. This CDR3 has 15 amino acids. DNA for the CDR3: TGTGCCAGCAGTCAGGGGGGGCTAAGGAACACTGAAGCTTTCTTT. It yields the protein CASSQGGLRNTEAFF.

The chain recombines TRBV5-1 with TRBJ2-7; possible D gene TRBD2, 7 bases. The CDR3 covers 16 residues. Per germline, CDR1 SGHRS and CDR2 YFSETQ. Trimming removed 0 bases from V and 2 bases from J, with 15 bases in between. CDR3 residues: CASSLVQGGTPYEQYV. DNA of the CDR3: TGCGCCAGCAGCTTGGTCCAGGGAGGGACACCCTACGAGCAGTACGTC.

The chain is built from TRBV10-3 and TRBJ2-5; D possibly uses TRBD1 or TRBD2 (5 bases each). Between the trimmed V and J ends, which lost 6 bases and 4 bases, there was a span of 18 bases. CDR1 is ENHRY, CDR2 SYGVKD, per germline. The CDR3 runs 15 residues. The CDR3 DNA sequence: TGTGCCATCAGGGCGGGTGTGGGGGATGGAGAGACCCAGTACTTC. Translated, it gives CAIRAGVGDGETQYF.

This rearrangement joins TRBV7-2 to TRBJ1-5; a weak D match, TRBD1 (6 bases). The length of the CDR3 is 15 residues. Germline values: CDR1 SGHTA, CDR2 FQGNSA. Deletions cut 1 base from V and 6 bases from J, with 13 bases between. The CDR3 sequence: CASSLVGGAGQPQHF. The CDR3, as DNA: TGTGCCAGCAGCTTAGTGGGGGGCGCGGGTCAGCCCCAGCATTTT.

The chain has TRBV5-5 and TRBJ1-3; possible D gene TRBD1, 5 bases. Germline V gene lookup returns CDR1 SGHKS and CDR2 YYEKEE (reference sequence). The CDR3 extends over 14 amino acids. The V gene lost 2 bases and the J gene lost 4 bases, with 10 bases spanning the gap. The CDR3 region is CASSLTGDGNTIYF. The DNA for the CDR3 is TGTGCCAGCAGCTTAACCGGGGACGGAAACACCATATATTTT. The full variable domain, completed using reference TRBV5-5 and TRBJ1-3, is DAGVTQSPTHLIKTRGQQVTLRCSPISGHKSVSWYQQVLGQGPQFIFQYYEKEERGRGNFPDRFSARQFPNYSSELNVNALLLGDSALYLCASSLTGDGNTIYFGEGSWLTVV.

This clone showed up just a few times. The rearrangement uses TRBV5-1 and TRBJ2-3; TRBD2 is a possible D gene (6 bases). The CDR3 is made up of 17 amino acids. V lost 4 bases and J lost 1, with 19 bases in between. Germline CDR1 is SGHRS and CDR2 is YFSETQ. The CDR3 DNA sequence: TGCGCCAGCAGCCCTTCCGGGGGTGGAGGAGGCACAGATACGCAGTATTTT. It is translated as CASSPSGGGGGTDTQYF.

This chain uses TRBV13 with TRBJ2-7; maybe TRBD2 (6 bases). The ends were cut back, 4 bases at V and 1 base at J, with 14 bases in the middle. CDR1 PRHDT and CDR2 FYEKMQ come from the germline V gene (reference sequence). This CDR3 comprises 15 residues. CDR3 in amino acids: CASSSGAGPSYEQYV. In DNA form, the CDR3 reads TGTGCCAGCAGCTCGGGCGCGGGGCCGTCCTACGAGCAGTACGTC.

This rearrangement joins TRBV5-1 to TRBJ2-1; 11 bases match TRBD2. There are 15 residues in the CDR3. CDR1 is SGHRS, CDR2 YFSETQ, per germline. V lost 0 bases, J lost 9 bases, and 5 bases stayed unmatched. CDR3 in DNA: TGCGCCAGCAGCTTGGTAGCGGGGGGGCCAGGTGAGCAGTTCTTC. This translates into CASSLVAGGPGEQFF.

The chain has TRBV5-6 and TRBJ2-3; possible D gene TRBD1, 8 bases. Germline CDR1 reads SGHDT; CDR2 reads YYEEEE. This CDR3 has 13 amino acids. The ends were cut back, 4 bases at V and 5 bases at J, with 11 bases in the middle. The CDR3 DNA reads TGTGCCAGCAGCCACAGGGGGGGAGATACGCAGTATTTT. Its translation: CASSHRGGDTQYF. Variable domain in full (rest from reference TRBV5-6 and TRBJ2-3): DAGVTQSPTHLIKTRGQQVTLRCSPKSGHDTVSWYQQALGQGPQFIFQYYEEEERQRGNFPDRFSGHQFPNYSSELNVNALLLGDSALYLCASSHRGGDTQYFGPGTRLTVL.

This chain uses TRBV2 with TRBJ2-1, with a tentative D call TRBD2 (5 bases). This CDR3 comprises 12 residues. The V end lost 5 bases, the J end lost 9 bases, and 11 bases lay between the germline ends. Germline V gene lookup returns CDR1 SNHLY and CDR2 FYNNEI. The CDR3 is CASSSGFGEQFF. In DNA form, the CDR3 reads TGTGCCAGCAGTAGCGGTTTTGGTGAGCAGTTCTTC.

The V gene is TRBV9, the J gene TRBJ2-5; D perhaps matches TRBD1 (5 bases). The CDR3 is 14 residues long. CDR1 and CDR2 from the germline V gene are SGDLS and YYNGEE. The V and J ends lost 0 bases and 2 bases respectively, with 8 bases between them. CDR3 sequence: CASSVGGIQETQYF. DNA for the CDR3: TGTGCCAGCAGCGTAGGGGGCATACAAGAGACCCAGTACTTC.

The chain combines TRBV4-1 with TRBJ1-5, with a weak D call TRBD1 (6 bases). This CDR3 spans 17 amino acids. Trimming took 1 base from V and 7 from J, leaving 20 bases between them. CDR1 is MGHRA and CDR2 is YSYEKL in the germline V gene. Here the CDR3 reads CASSQGGRGVRGQPQHF. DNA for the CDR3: TGCGCCAGCAGCCAAGGGGGCAGGGGCGTGCGAGGACAGCCCCAGCATTTT.

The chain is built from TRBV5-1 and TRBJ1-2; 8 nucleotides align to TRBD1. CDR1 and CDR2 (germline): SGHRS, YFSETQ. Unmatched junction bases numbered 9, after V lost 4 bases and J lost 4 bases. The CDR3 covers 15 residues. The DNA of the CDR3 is TGCGCCAGCAGCGGGGTAGGACAGGGCGCCTATGGCTACACCTTC. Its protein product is CASSGVGQGAYGYTF.

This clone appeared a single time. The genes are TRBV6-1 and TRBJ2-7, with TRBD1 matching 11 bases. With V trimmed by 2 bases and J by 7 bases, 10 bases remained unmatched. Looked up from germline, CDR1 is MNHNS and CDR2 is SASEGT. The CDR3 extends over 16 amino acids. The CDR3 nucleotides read TGTGCCAGCAGTGAACTTCCGGGACAGGGGGTTTGGGAGCAGTACGTC. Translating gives CASSELPGQGVWEQYV.

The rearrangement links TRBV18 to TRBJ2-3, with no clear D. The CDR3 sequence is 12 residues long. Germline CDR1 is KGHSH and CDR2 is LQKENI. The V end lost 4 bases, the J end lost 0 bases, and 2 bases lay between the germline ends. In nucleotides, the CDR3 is TGTGCCAGCTCACTAAGCACAGATACGCAGTATTTT. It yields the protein CASSLSTDTQYF.

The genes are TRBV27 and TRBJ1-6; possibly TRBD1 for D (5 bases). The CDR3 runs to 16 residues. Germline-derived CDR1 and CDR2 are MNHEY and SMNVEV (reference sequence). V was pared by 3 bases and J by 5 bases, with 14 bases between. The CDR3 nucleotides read TGTGCCAGCAGTTTGAGGACAAGGGTGAATAATTCACCCCTCCACTTT. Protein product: CASSLRTRVNNSPLHF.

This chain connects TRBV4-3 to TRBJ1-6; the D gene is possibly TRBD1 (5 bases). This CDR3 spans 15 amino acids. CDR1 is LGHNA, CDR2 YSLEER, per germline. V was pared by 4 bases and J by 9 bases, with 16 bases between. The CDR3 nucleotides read TGCGCCAGCAGCCCGACCCTTCTGGGGGGTTCACCCCTCCACTTT. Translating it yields CASSPTLLGGSPLHF.

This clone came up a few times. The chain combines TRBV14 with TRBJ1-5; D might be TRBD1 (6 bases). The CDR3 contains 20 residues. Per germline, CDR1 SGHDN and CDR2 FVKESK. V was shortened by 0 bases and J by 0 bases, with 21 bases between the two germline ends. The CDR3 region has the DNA TGTGCCAGCAGCCAAGATCTGTTCCAGGGGCCACGATATAGCAATCAGCCCCAGCATTTT. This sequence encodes CASSQDLFQGPRYSNQPQHF.

This chain's CDR3 is CASQEGQMNTEAFF. The CDR3 coding sequence is TGTGCCAGCCAAGAGGGACAGATGAACACTGAAGCTTTCTTT. The chain uses TRBV19 and TRBJ1-1; 7 bases are shared with TRBD1. The CDR3 loop spans 14 amino acids. J lost 0 bases, V lost 9 bases, and 7 bases had no gene match. The germline gives CDR1 LNHDA, CDR2 SQIVND (reference sequence).